Given below is one T cell receptor beta chain in context. Its antigen remains unidentified. No base quality information exists; no much larger clone differs at one position. Whole blood was collected in K2EDTA tubes by collaborating institutions according to the institutions' own protocols. For TCRbeta analysis, collaborator samples were shipped as frozen whole blood, as isolated PBMCs, or as DNA extracted from either sample type. TCRbeta CDR3 regions were amplified from genomic DNA using the immunoSEQ Assay, a bias-controlled multiplex PCR. In the source study's methods: Nucleated cell counts per sample were estimated from amplification of reference gene primers within the assay. To quantify the absolute abundance of each unique TCRbeta CDR3 rearrangement, sequence reads were collapsed and filtered. For each sample, productive Simpson clonality was calculated as the square root of Simpson's diversity index across productive rearrangements. Drawn from immuneACCESS, this table holds only the in-frame rearrangements with V and J called that TCRdb kept. Clones are partly lost; checked studies trace under half to an unresolved V gene and leave the rest unexplained. Clonal size and the V and J genes are those of that table, whereas D and trimming came from the DNA. This sample has around 93,000 clones in its table, and around nine tenths of those were observed once. 15% to 19% of the sample is in the top ten clones.

V loses 2 bases, J loses 6 bases, and the germline ends lie 7 bases apart. The germline V gene yields KGHSY for CDR1 and FQNENV for CDR2. The CDR3, from cysteine to phenylalanine, totals 12 residues. The entry retains the CDR3 DNA only, 36 bases that are in frame from base 1. This sample was taken from a study of blood T cell repertoires in COVID-19 (dated by TCRdb to the early 2020s). At the level of the whole study: The collaborator samples originated in the United States, Italy and Spain and spanned the acute and convalescent phases of COVID-19. The material from the prospective study consisted of cDNA or gDNA derived from T cells, B-cell-depleted T cells, or PBMCs. Subjects who had been exposed to COVID-19, were actively infected with it, or had recovered from it provided the deeply sampled blood TCRbeta repertoires that made up the dataset. A freely available public database, intended as a resource for researchers studying the immune response to SARS-CoV-2, is where the repertoires were released. Samples were obtained from the ongoing ImmuneRACE study (first 160 participants) and from about 1,300 subjects provided by 6 global collaborators. The sample metadata nearly always contained a de-identified subject ID, COVID-19 status, age in years and sex. Where HLA class I and class II types were available, the types were taken from metadata supplied by the sample provider, not from assay-based typing. Points the paper makes about the study in general: How much clinical and demographic metadata was included differed by source and by participant, and the metadata was provided uncurated.

Specimen: peripheral blood. Recombination joined TRBV16 with TRBJ1-2; confidence is insufficient to name the D gene. This TCR came from a human donor in a cohort sampled during active COVID-19. The CDR3 in this case is CASSQDGNGYTF. The DNA sequence is given as TGTGCCAGCAGCCAAGACGGGAATGGCTACACCTTC. The full variable domain, with segments outside the CDR3 supplied by the reference TRBV16 and TRBJ1-2 proteins, appears as GEEVAQTPKHLVRGEGQKAKLYCAPIKGHSYVFWYQQVLKNEFKFLISFQNENVFDETGMPKERFSAKCLPNSPCSLEIQATKLEDSAVYFCASSQDGNGYTFGSGTRLTVV.